This is a list of T cell receptor beta chains from one sample in a study of cytomegalovirus exposure and HLA in healthy donors. Libraries were prepared by immunoSEQ multiplex PCR; TCRdb keeps only in-frame clonotypes and omits some of them. The repertoire includes 100,000 to 130,000 clones, approximately 76% of them detected once, and 2% to 3% sits in the top ten. Sequenced sample: PBMCs. These receptors all come from a man aged 18 to 30 in good health and CMV-seronegative. CDR3s include the opening cysteine and the closing phenylalanine or tryptophan.

length | J | V | CDR3
14 | TRBJ1-1 | TRBV7-2 | CASSAGQQNTEAFF
13 | TRBJ1-4 | TRBV2 | CATRQGAKEKLFF
14 | TRBJ2-5 | TRBV6-5 | CASSSSGLGYEQYF
19 | - | TRBV7-2 | CASSYVGLASYGGAYEQYF
17 | TRBJ2-7 | TRBV4-1 | CASSPLMQAGGAYEQYF
14 | TRBJ2-5 | TRBV5-1 | CASSLGLLQETQYF
14 | TRBJ1-2 | TRBV11-2 | CASSFLQGAGGYTF
15 | TRBJ1-2 | TRBV19 | CASTLAPGANYGYPF
17 | TRBJ2-1 | TRBV5-4 | CASKGPGGGAASNEQFF
13 | TRBJ1-2 | TRBV7-2 | CASSLPVSDSYTF
13 | TRBJ1-6 | TRBV4-3 | CASSAQRGSPLHF
16 | TRBJ1-3 | TRBV5-1 | CASSLGGLASGNTIYF
12 | TRBJ2-5 | TRBV9 | CASSPHEETQYF
17 | TRBJ1-2 | TRBV7-9 | CASSSGSVVLDSYGYTF
13 | TRBJ2-7 | TRBV19 | CASSTDRGKEQYF
16 | TRBJ1-4 | TRBV19 | CASSQRDRGRNEKLFF
13 | TRBJ2-7 | TRBV9 | CASSVGGTGDEYF
15 | TRBJ1-1 | TRBV14 | CASSLSGGGNTEAFF
13 | TRBJ1-2 | TRBV19 | CASSMGQGSGYTF
16 | TRBJ2-1 | TRBV11-2 | CASSHLRTGSYNEQFF
12 | TRBJ1-4 | TRBV25-1 | CASQQGHGKLFF
12 | TRBJ1-2 | TRBV14 | CASSRDLFGYTF
15 | TRBJ2-5 | TRBV5-4 | CASSMGLAGEETQYF
14 | TRBJ1-1 | TRBV28 | CASSLGGKNTEAFF
16 | TRBJ2-1 | TRBV28 | CASSAALAGSHNEQFF
12 | TRBJ2-3 | TRBV4-3 | CASSHTSDTQYF
17 | TRBJ2-1 | TRBV2 | CASSVLSGLAYYNEQFF
14 | TRBJ1-6 | TRBV7-2 | CASSFYRGESPLHF
14 | TRBJ1-3 | TRBV5-6 | CASSPVGDRNTIYF
15 | TRBJ2-6 | TRBV7-6 | CASSPGGSGANVLTF
13 | TRBJ1-2 | TRBV9 | CASSVDSTYGYTF
16 | TRBJ2-1 | TRBV19 | CASSIEPGGAYNEQFF
15 | TRBJ1-1 | TRBV15 | CATSSLLRFGTEAFF
11 | TRBJ1-2 | TRBV9 | CASMRDYGYTF
17 | TRBJ1-2 | TRBV5-5 | CASSMSFTAEGPYGYTF
17 | TRBJ2-7 | TRBV28 | CASSLDPGQGLWYEQYF
13 | TRBJ1-1 | TRBV5-4 | CASSLAEGSEAFF
15 | TRBJ1-6 | TRBV6-5 | CASSSDRGGGSPLHF
15 | TRBJ1-2 | TRBV4-3 | CASSQAPTPNYGYTF
18 | TRBJ1-2 | TRBV12-5 | CASGPYRDRESLNYGYTF